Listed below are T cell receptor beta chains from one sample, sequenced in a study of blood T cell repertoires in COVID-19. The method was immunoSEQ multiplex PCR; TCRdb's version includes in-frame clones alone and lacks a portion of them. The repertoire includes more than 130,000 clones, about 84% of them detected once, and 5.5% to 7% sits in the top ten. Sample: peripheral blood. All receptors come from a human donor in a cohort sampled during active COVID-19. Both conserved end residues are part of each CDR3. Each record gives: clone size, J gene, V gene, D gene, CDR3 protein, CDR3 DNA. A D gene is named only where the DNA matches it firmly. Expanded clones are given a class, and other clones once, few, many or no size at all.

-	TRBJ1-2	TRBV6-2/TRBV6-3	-	CASSYSFDGGSNYGYTF	TGTGCCAGCAGTTACTCTTTCGACGGAGGATCTAACTATGGCTACACCTTC
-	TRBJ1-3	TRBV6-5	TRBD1	CASRSTGISGNTIYF	TGTGCCAGCAGATCGACAGGGATCTCTGGAAACACCATATATTTT
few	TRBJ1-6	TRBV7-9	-	CASSLGSQTPLHF	TGTGCCAGCAGCTTAGGGTCTCAGACACCCCTCCACTTT
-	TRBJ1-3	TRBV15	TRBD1	CATRQGGSGNTIYF	TGTGCCACCCGACAGGGGGGCTCTGGAAACACCATATATTTT
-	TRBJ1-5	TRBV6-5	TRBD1	CASRAPDRGNQPQHF	TGTGCCAGCAGGGCCCCGGACAGGGGTAATCAGCCCCAGCATTTT
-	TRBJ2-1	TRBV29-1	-	CSVGAPPSYNEQFF	TGCAGCGTGGGGGCCCCGCCCTCCTACAATGAGCAGTTCTTC
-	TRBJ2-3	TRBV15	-	CATSRDRAGRQDTQYF	TGTGCCACCAGCAGAGATCGGGCGGGGCGCCAGGATACGCAGTATTTT
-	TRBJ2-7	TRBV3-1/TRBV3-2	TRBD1	CASSRNPGGNLHEQYF	TGTGCCAGCAGCCGTAACCCAGGGGGAAATTTACACGAGCAGTACTTC
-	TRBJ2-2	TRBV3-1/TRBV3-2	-	CASSQDRSIGELFF	TGTGCCAGCAGCCAAGATCGGTCAATCGGGGAGCTGTTTTTT
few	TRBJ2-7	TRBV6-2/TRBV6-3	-	CASSFISYEQYF	TGTGCCAGCAGTTTTATTAGCTACGAGCAGTACTTC
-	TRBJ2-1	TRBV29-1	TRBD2	CSVEGKGGRGGLLSYNEQFF	TGCAGCGTTGAAGGGAAAGGGGGACGGGGGGGCCTCTTATCCTACAATGAGCAGTTCTTC
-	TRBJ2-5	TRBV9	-	CASSRQGMKTETQYF	TGTGCCAGCAGCAGGCAGGGGATGAAGACGGAGACCCAGTACTTC
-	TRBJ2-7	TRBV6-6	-	CASKTTSSYEQYF	TGTGCCAGCAAGACAACCAGCTCCTACGAGCAGTACTTC
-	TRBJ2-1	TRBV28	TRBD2	CASSFDAGGPDEQFF	TGTGCCAGCAGTTTTGATGCGGGGGGGCCCGATGAGCAGTTCTTC
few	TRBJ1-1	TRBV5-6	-	CASSLLVGAGGMNTEAFF	TGTGCCAGCAGCTTGTTAGTCGGGGCTGGGGGCATGAACACTGAAGCTTTCTTT
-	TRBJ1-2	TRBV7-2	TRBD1	CASSLNSGQGPGGYTF	TGTGCCAGCAGCTTAAACAGTGGACAGGGGCCGGGCGGCTACACCTTC
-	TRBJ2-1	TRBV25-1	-	CASSETRGLGGTNEQFF	TGTGCCAGCAGTGAAACCCGAGGTCTCGGGGGAACCAATGAGCAGTTCTTC
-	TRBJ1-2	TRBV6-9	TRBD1	CASNAGGASNYGYTF	TGTGCCAGCAATGCAGGGGGCGCATCTAACTATGGCTACACCTTC
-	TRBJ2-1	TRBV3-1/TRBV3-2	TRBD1	CASSQPHRGYNCNEQFF	TGTGCCAGCAGCCAACCACACAGGGGTTATAATTGCAATGAGCAGTTCTTC
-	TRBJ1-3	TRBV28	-	CASSPGGSGNTIYF	TGTGCCAGCAGCCCCGGGGGCTCTGGAAACACCATATATTTT
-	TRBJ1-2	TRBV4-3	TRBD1	CASSQSGTGPSTF	TGCGCCAGCAGCCAATCCGGGACAGGCCCTTCCACCTTC
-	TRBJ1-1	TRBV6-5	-	CASSYSPDPNTEAFF	TGTGCCAGCAGTTACTCCCCAGATCCGAACACTGAAGCTTTCTTT
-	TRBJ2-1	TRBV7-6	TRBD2	CASSLWTSGALSYNEQFF	TGTGCCAGCAGCCTCTGGACTAGCGGGGCCCTCTCCTACAATGAGCAGTTCTTC
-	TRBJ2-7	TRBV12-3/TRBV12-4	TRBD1	CASTRQGASEQYF	TGTGCCAGCACCAGACAGGGGGCCTCCGAGCAGTACTTC
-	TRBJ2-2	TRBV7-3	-	CASSFRAGELFF	TGTGCCAGCAGCTTTCGGGCCGGGGAGCTGTTTTTT
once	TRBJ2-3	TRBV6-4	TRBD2	CASSSTSGGAWDTQYF	TGTGCCAGCAGCTCGACTAGCGGGGGGGCATGGGATACGCAGTATTTT
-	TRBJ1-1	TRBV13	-	CASKTGNTEAFF	TGTGCCAGCAAAACAGGGAACACTGAAGCTTTCTTT
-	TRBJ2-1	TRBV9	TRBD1	CASSVGQGLYNEQFF	TGTGCCAGCAGCGTCGGACAGGGCCTCTACAATGAGCAGTTCTTC
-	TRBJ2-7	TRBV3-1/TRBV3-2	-	CASSQHTSYEQYF	TGTGCCAGCAGCCAACACACTAGCTACGAGCAGTACTTC
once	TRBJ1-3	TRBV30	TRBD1	CAWKKLDRGLRRNTIYF	TGTGCCTGGAAAAAGCTAGACAGGGGTTTGAGGAGAAACACCATATATTTT
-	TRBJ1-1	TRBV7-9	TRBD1	CASSVTGAETEAFF	TGTGCCAGCAGCGTTACAGGGGCGGAGACTGAAGCTTTCTTT
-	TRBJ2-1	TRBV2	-	CASSGTRAGALNEQFF	TGTGCCAGCAGTGGTACGCGGGCAGGGGCCCTCAATGAGCAGTTCTTC
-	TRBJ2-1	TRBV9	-	CASSPRTQAPLFF	TGTGCCAGCAGCCCCAGGACTCAAGCCCCTCTTTTCTTC
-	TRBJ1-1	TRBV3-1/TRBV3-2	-	CASSQDGGNTEAFF	TGTGCCAGCAGCCAAGACGGGGGGAACACTGAAGCTTTCTTT
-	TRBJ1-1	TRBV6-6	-	CASSYSPEVPKAFF	TGTGCCAGCAGTTACTCTCCTGAGGTACCTAAAGCTTTCTTT
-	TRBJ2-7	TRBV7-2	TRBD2	CASSLITSGGYEQYF	TGTGCCAGCAGCTTGATAACTAGCGGGGGCTACGAGCAGTACTTC
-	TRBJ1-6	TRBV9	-	CASSEGGAGNSPLHF	TGTGCCAGCAGCGAGGGTGGGGCTGGTAATTCACCCCTCCACTTT
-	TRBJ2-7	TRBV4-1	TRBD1	CASSQTGQGRPYEQYF	TGCGCCAGCAGCCAAACCGGACAGGGAAGACCCTACGAGCAGTACTTC
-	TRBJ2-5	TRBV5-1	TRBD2	CASSFSGGEQETQYF	TGCGCCAGCAGCTTCTCCGGGGGGGAACAAGAGACCCAGTACTTC
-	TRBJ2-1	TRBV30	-	CAWSVSLTSSYNEQFF	TGTGCCTGGAGTGTGTCCCTAACGAGCTCCTACAATGAGCAGTTCTTC
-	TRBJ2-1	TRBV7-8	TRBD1	CASSYGTGYEQFF	TGTGCCAGCAGCTATGGGACAGGGTACGAGCAGTTCTTC
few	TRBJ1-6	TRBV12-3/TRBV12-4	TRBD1	CATMGQGNSPLHF	TGTGCCACCATGGGACAGGGAAATTCACCCCTCCACTTT
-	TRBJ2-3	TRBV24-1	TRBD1	CATSDTTGVGAADTQYF	TGTGCCACCAGTGATACTACAGGGGTCGGAGCCGCAGATACGCAGTATTTT
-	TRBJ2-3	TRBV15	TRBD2	CATSRSTSHSGASTDTQYF	TGTGCCACCAGCAGATCCACCTCTCACAGCGGGGCTAGCACAGATACGCAGTATTTT
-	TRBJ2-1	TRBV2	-	CASVIGGDEQFF	TGTGCCAGCGTAATCGGGGGAGATGAGCAGTTCTTC
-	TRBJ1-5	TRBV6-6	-	CASSYSPPYSNQPQHF	TGTGCCAGCAGTTACTCCCCCCCTTATAGCAATCAGCCCCAGCATTTT
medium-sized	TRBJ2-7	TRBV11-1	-	CASSSDSYSSYEQYF	TGTGCCAGCAGCTCCGACAGTTACTCCTCCTACGAGCAGTACTTC
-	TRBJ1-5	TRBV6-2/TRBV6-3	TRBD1	CASSQQGMGQPQHF	TGTGCCAGCAGTCAACAGGGGATGGGGCAGCCCCAGCATTTT
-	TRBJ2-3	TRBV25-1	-	CASTGDSFTQYF	TGTGCCAGCACCGGGGACTCTTTTACGCAGTATTTT
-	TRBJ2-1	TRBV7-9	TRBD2	CASSVRTSGGASEQFF	TGTGCCAGCAGCGTCCGAACTAGCGGGGGGGCCTCTGAGCAGTTCTTC
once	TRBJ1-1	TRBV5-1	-	CASSLGLTASNTEAFF	TGCGCCAGCAGCTTGGGTTTGACAGCCTCGAACACTGAAGCTTTCTTT
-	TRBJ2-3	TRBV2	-	CASSADTGPDTQYF	TGTGCCAGCAGTGCGGACACTGGCCCAGATACGCAGTATTTT
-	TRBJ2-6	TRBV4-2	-	CASSQDPGAGANVLTF	TGTGCCAGCAGCCAAGATCCGGGGGCTGGGGCCAACGTCCTGACTTTC